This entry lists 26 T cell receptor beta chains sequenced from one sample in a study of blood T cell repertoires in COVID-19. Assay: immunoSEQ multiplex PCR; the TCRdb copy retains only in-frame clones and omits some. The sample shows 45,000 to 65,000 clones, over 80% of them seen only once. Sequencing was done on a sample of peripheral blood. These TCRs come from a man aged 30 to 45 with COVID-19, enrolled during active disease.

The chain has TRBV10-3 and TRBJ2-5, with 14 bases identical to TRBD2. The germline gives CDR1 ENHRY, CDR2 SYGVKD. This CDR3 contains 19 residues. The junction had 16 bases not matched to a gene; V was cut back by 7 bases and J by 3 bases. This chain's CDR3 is CAIKASGTSGSGSKETQYF. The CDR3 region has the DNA TGTGCCATCAAGGCCTCCGGGACTAGCGGGAGTGGGTCCAAAGAGACCCAGTACTTC.

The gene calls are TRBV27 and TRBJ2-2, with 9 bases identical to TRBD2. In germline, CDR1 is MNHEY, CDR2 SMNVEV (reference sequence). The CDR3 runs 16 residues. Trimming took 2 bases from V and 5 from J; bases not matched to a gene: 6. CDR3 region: CASSLRSGRETGELFF. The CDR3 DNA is TGTGCCAGCAGTTTACGTAGCGGGAGAGAAACCGGGGAGCTGTTTTTT.

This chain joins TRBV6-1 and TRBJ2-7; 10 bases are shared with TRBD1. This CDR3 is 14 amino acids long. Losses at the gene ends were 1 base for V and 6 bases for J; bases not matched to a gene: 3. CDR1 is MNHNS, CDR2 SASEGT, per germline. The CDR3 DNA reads TGTGCCAGCAGTGAAGGGACAGGGGGGGCCGAGCAGTACTTC. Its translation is CASSEGTGGAEQYF.

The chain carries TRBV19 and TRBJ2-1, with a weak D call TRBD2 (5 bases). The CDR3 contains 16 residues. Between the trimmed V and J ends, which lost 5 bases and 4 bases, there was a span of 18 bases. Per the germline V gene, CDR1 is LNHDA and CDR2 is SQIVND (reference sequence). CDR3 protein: CASSPTTRLWYNEQFF. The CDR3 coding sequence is TGTGCCAGTAGTCCGACTACTCGCTTGTGGTACAATGAGCAGTTCTTC.

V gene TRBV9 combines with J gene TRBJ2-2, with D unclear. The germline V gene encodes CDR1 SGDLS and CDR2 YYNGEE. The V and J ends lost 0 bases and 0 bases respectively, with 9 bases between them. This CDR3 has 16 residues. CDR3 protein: CASSVGAFSNTGELFF. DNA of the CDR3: TGTGCCAGCAGCGTAGGAGCCTTTTCGAACACCGGGGAGCTGTTTTTT. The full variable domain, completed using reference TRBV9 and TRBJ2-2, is DSGVTQTPKHLITATGQRVTLRCSPRSGDLSVYWYQQSLDQGLQFLIQYYNGEERAKGNILERFSAQQFPDLHSELNLSSLELGDSALYFCASSVGAFSNTGELFFGEGSRLTVL.

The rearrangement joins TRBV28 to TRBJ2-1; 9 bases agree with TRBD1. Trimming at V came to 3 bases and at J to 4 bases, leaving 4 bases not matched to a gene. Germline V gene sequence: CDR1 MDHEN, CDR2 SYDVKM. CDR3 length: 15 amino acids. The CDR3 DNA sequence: TGTGCCAGCAGTTTGGACAGGGGAGAATACAATGAGCAGTTCTTC. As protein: CASSLDRGEYNEQFF.

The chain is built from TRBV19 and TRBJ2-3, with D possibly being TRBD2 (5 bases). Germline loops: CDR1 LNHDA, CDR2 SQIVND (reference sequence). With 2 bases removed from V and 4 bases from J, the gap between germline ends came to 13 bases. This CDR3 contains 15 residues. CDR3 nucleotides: TGTGCCAGTAGTATAAAAGGGAGATACCCAGATACGCAGTATTTT. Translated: CASSIKGRYPDTQYF.

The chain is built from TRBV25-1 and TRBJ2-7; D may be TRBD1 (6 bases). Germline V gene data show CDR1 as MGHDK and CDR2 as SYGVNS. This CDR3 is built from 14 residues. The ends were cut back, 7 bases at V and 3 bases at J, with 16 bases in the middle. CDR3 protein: CASNPGAPYYEQYF. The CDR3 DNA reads TGTGCCAGCAACCCAGGGGCACCTTACTACGAGCAGTACTTC.

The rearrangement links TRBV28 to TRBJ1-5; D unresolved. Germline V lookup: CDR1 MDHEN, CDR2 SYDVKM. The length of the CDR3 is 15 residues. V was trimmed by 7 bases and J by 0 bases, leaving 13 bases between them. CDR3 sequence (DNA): TGTGCCAGCACTCTGGGAGGGTATAGCAATCAGCCCCAGCATTTT. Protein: CASTLGGYSNQPQHF.

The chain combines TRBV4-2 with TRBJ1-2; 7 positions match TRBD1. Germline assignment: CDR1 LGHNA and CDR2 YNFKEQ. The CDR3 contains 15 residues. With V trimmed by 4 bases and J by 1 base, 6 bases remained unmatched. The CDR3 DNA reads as TGTGCCAGCAGCCCTGGACAGGTGCTTAACTATGGCTACACCTTC. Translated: CASSPGQVLNYGYTF.

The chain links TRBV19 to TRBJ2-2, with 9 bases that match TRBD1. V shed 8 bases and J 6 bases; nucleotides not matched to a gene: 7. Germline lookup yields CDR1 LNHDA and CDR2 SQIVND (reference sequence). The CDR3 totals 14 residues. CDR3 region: CASAGTGLPGELFF. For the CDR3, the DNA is TGTGCCAGTGCTGGGACAGGGTTACCCGGGGAGCTGTTTTTT.

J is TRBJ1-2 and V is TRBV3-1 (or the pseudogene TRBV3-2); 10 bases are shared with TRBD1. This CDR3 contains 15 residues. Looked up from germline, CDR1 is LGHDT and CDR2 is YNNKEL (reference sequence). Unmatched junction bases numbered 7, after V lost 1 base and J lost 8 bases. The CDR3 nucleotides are TGTGCCAGCAGCCAAGGGGACAGGGGCCCCAAGGGCTACACCTTC. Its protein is CASSQGDRGPKGYTF.

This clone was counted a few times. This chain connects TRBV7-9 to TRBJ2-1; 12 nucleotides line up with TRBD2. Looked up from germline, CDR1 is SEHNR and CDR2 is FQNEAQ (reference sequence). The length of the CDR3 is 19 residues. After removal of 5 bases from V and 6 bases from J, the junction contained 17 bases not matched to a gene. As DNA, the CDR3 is TGTGCCAGCAGCCCGATGACTAGCGGGAGCGGGGGGGTCTCCAATGAGCAGTTCTTC. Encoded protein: CASSPMTSGSGGVSNEQFF.

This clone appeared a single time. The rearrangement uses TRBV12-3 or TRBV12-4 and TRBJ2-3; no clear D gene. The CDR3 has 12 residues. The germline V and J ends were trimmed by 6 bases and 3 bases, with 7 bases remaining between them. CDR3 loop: CASRSRTDTQYF. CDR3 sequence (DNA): TGTGCCAGCAGATCTAGAACAGATACGCAGTATTTT.

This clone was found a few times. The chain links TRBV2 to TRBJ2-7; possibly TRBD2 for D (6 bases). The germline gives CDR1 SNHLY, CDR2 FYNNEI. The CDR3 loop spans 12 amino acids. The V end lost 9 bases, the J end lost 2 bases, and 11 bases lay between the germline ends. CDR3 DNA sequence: TGTGCCAGGGGGACTCAGCCCTACGAGCAGTACTTC. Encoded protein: CARGTQPYEQYF.

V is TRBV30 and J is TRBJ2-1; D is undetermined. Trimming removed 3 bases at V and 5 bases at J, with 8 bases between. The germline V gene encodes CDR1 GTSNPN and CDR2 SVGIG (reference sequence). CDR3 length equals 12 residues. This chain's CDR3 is CAWRTLNNEQFF. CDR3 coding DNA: TGTGCCTGGAGAACTTTAAACAATGAGCAGTTCTTC.

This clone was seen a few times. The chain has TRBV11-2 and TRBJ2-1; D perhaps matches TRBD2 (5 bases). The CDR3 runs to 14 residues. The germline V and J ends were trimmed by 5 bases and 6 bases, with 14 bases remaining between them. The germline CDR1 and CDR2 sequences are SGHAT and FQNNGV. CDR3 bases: TGTGCCAGCAGCCCCGGACTGGGCCTCAATGAGCAGTTCTTC. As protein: CASSPGLGLNEQFF.

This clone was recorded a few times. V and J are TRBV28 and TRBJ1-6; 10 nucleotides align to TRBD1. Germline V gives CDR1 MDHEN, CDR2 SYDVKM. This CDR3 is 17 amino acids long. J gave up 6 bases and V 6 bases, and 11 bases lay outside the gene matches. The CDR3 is CASRTPPGQGTNSPLHF. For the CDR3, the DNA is TGTGCCAGCAGAACGCCACCGGGACAGGGGACTAATTCACCCCTCCACTTT.

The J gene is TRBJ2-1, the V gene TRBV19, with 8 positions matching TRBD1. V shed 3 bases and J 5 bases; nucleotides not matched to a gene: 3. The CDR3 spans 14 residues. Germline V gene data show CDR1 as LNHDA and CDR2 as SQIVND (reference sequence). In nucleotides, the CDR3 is TGTGCCAGTAGTATGGGCAGGGGGCACAATGAGCAGTTCTTC. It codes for CASSMGRGHNEQFF.

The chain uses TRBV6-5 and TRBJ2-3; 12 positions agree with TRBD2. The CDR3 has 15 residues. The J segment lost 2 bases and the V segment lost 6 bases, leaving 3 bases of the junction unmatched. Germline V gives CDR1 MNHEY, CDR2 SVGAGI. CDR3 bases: TGTGCCAGCAGACTAGCGGGAGGTCTCACAGATACGCAGTATTTT. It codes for CASRLAGGLTDTQYF.

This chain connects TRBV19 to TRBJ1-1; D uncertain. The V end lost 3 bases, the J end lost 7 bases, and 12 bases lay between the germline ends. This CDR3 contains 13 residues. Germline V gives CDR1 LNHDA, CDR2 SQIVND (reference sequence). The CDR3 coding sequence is TGTGCCAGTAGTATCTCCCGGTCTGGTGAAGCTTTCTTT. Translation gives CASSISRSGEAFF.

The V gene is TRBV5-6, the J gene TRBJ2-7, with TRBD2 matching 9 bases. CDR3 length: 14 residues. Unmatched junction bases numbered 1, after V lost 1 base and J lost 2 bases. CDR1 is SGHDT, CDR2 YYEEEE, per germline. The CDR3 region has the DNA TGTGCCAGCAGCTTGCGCGGGAGGGCCTACGAGCAGTACTTC. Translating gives CASSLRGRAYEQYF.

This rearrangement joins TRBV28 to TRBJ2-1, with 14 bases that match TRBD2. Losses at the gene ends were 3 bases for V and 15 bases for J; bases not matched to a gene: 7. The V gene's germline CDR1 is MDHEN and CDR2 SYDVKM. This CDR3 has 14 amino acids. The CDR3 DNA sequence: TGTGCCAGCAGTTTGGGACTAGCGGGAGCGTCCCTGTTCTTC. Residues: CASSLGLAGASLFF.

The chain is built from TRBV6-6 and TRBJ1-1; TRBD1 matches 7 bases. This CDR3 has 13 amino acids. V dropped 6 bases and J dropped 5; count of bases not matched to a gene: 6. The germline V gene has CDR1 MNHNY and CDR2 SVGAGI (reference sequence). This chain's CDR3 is CASRSTGRTEAFF. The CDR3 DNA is TGTGCCAGCAGGTCGACAGGGCGGACTGAAGCTTTCTTT.

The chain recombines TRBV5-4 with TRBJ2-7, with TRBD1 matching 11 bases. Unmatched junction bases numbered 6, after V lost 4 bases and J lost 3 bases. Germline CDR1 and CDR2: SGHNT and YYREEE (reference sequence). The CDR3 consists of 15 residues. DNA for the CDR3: TGTGCCAGCAGCCCCGGGACAGGGGGGATCTACGAGCAGTACTTC. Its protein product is CASSPGTGGIYEQYF.

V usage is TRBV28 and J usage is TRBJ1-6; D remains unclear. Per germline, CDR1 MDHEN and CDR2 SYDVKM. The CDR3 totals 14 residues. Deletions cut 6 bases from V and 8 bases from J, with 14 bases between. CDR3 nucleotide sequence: TGTGCCAGCAGCCGGGAGGTTCGGGATTCACCCCTCCACTTT. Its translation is CASSREVRDSPLHF.